Described below is a single T cell receptor beta chain sequence and its context. Its antigen is unknown. There are no base qualities to consult, and no much larger clone falls within one base. This sample is drawn from a study of blood T cell repertoires in COVID-19 (dated by TCRdb to 2018 to 2020). Regarding the complete study: Samples covering the acute and convalescent phases of COVID-19 were provided by collaborators in the United States, Italy and Spain. The samples were drawn from the first 160 participants of the ongoing ImmuneRACE study and from some 1,300 subjects provided by 6 global collaborators. Where available, HLA class I and class II types were obtained from metadata supplied by the sample provider rather than from assay-based typing. Sample metadata almost always included a de-identified subject ID, COVID-19 status, age in years and sex. The material from the prospective study consisted of cDNA or gDNA derived from T cells, B-cell-depleted T cells, or PBMCs. Subjects who had been exposed to COVID-19, were actively infected with it, or had recovered from it provided the deeply sampled blood TCRbeta repertoires that made up the dataset. The repertoires were released in a freely available public database meant as a resource for research on the immune response to SARS-CoV-2.

The paper's findings and limits, for the study overall: Clinical and demographic metadata were provided uncurated, with the amount varying by source and participant.

TCRbeta CDR3 regions were amplified from genomic DNA using the immunoSEQ Assay, a bias-controlled multiplex PCR. The paper's processing steps were these. Within the assay, amplification of reference gene primers was used to estimate how many nucleated cells each sample contained. To quantify the absolute abundance of each unique TCRbeta CDR3 rearrangement, sequence reads were collapsed and filtered. For each sample, productive Simpson clonality was calculated by taking the square root of Simpson's diversity index across productive rearrangements. TCRdb obtained this table from immuneACCESS and retained in-frame rearrangements with V and J assigned. These tables miss some clones; where compared with another copy, unresolved V genes account for less than half of the shortfall, and the remainder is unexplained. The DNA gave D and trimming, while V, J and clone size come from that table. For this sample the table gives over 25,000 clones, of which about 85% were detected only once. The ten top clones hold roughly 15% of the sample.

Each collaborating institution followed its own protocols to collect whole blood in K2EDTA tubes. For TCRbeta analysis, collaborators shipped samples as frozen whole blood, isolated PBMCs, or DNA extracted from either of those sample types. A distance of 15 bases separates the germline ends of V and J, which lose 5 bases and 8 bases respectively. In the germline V gene, CDR1 corresponds to SGHAT and CDR2 to FQNNGV. Inclusive of the bounding cysteine and phenylalanine, the CDR3 is 13 residues long. The read is trimmed to its CDR3 DNA, 39 bases read in frame from base 1. Sequenced: peripheral blood. This sequence was found in a woman aged 60 to 75 with active COVID-19. The chain links TRBV11-2 with TRBJ2-5; matching of 5 bases hints at TRBD2 as the D gene. CDR3 reads: CASSRLALFTQYF. The base sequence is TGTGCCAGCAGCCGTCTAGCCCTGTTTACCCAGTACTTC. The variable domain in full, with residues beyond the CDR3 obtained from the reference TRBV11-2 and TRBJ2-5 genes, is EAGVAQSPRYKIIEKRQSVAFWCNPISGHATLYWYQQILGQGPKLLIQFQNNGVVDDSQLPKDRFSAERLKGVDSTLKIQPAKLEDSAVYLCASSRLALFTQYFGPGTRLLVL.